This T cell receptor (beta chain) was documented in a study of cytomegalovirus exposure and HLA in healthy donors. CDR3 length equals 14 residues. Trimming removed 1 base at V and 6 bases at J, with 13 bases between. In germline, CDR1 is SGHTA, CDR2 FQGNSA. Use of 60 Vbeta and 13 Jbeta primers characterized the PCR. Libraries were prepared by immunoSEQ multiplex PCR; TCRdb keeps only in-frame clonotypes and omits some of them. The sample contains under 200,000 clones, 79% of which appear only once. The chain carries TRBV7-2 and TRBJ2-7; TRBD2 is a possible D gene (6 bases). The sequenced material came from PBMCs. This receptor was taken from a woman aged 40 to 50 in good health and CMV-seronegative. The CDR3 DNA reads as TGTGCCAGCAGCTTAGGGGAGGTCCTCCGCGAGCAGTACTTC. Its protein is CASSLGEVLREQYF. The whole variable domain, remainder taken from reference TRBV7-2 and TRBJ2-7, is GAGVSQSPSNKVTEKGKDVELRCDPISGHTALYWYRQSLGQGLEFLIYFQGNSAPDKSGLPSDRFSAERTGGSVSTLTIQRTQQEDSAVYLCASSLGEVLREQYFGPGTRLTVT.